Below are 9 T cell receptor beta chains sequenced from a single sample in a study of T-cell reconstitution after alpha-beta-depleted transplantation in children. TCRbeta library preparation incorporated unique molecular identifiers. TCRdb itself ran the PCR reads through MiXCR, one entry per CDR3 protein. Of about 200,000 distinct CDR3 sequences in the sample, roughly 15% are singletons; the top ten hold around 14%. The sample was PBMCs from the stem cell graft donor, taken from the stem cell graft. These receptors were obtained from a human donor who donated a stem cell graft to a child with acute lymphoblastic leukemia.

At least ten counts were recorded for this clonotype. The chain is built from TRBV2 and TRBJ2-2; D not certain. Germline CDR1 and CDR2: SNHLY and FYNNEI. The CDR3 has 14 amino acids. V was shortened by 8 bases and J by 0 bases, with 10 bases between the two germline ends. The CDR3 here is CASASAPNTGELFF. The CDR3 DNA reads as TGTGCCAGCGCGAGCGCGCCGAACACCGGGGAGCTGTTTTTT.

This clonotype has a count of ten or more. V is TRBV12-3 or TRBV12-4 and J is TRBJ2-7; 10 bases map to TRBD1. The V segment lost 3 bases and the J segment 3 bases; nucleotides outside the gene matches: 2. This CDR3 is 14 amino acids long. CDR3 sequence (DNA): TGTGCCAGCAGTTTCCGGGACAGGGGCTACGAGCAGTACTTC. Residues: CASSFRDRGYEQYF.

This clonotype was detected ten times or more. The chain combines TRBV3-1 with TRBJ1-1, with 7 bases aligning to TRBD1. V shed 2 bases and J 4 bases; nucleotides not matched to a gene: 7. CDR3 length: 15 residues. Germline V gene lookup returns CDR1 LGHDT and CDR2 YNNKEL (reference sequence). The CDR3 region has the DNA TGTGCCAGCAGCCAATCCAGGGGGGAGAGCACTGAAGCTTTCTTT. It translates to CASSQSRGESTEAFF. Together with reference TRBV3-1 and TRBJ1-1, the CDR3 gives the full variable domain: DTAVSQTPKYLVTQMGNDKSIKCEQNLGHDTMYWYKQDSKKFLKIMFSYNNKELIINETVPNRFSPKSPDKAHLNLHINSLELGDSAVYFCASSQSRGESTEAFFGQGTRLTVV.

The chain's CDR3 is CASSFEGQQNIQYF. As DNA, the CDR3 is TGTGCCAGCAGCTTCGAAGGACAGCAAAACATTCAGTACTTC. The chain combines TRBV7-9 with TRBJ2-4; tentatively, D is TRBD1 (6 bases). Germline-derived CDR1 and CDR2 are SEHNR and FQNEAQ (reference sequence). The CDR3 sequence is 14 residues long. V lost 3 bases and J lost 5, with 11 bases in between.

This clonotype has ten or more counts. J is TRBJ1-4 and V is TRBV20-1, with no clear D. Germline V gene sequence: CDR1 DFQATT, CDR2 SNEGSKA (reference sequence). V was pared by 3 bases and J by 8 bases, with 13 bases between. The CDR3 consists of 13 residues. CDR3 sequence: CSASSGEGEKLFF. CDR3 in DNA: TGCAGTGCTAGTAGCGGGGAAGGGGAAAAACTGTTTTTT.

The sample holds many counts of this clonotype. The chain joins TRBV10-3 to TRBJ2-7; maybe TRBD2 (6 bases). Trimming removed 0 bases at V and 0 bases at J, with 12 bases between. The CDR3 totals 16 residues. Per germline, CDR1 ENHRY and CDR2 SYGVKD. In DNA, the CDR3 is TGTGCCATCAGTGAGTCCGGAGGGATTGACTCCTACGAGCAGTACTTC. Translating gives CAISESGGIDSYEQYF.

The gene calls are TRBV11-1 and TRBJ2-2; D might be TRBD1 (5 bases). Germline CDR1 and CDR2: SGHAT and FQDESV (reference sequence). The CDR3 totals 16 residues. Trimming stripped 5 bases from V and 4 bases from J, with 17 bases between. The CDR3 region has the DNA TGTGCCAGCAGCACAGGACCGGTCGGGTTCACCGGGGAGCTGTTTTTT. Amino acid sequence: CASSTGPVGFTGELFF.

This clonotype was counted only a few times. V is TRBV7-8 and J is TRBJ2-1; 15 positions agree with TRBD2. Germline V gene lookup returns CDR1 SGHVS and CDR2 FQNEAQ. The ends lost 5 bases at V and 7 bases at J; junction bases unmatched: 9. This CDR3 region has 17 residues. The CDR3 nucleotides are TGTGCCAGCAGCCCGAGGGGCGGACTAGCGGGAGGGAATGAGCAGTTCTTC. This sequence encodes CASSPRGGLAGGNEQFF.

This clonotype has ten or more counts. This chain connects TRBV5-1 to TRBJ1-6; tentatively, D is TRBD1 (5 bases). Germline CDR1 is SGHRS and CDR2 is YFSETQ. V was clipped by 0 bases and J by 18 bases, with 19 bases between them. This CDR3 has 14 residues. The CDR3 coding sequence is TGCGCCAGCAGCTTGGACCCTCAGGGAGAGGCCTACCACTTT. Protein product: CASSLDPQGEAYHF.